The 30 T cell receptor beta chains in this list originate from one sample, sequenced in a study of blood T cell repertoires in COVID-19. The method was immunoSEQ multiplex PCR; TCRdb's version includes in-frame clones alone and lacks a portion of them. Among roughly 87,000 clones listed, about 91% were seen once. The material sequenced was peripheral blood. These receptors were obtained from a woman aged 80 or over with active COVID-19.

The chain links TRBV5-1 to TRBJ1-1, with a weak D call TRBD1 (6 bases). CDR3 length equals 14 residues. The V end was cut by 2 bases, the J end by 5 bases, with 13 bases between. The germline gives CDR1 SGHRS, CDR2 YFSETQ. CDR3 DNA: TGCGCCAGCAGCTTAGGACAGATCGAGACTGAAGCTTTCTTT. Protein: CASSLGQIETEAFF.

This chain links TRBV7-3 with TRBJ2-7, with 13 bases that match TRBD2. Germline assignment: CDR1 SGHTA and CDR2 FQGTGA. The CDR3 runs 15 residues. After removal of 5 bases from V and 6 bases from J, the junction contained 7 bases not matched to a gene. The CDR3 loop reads CASSRTSGRASEQYF. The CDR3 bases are TGTGCCAGCAGCCGCACTAGCGGGAGGGCTTCCGAGCAGTACTTC.

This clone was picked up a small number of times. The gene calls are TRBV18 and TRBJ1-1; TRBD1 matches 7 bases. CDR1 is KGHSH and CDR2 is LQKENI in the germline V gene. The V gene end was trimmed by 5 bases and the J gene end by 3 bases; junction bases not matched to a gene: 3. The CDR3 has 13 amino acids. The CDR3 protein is CASSDQGDTEAFF. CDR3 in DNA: TGTGCCAGCTCAGACCAGGGGGACACTGAAGCTTTCTTT.

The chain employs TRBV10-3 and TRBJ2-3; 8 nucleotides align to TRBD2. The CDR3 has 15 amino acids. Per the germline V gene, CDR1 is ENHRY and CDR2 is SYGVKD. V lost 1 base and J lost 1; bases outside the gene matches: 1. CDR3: CAISEFSGGTDTQYF. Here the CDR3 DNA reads TGTGCCATCAGTGAGTTTAGCGGGGGCACAGATACGCAGTATTTT.

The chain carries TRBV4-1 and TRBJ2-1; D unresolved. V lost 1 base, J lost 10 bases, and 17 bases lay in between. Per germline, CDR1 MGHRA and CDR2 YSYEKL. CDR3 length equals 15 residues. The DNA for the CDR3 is TGCGCCAGCAGCCAAGTCTCCTACCCAACCTCGGAGCAGTTCTTC. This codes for CASSQVSYPTSEQFF.

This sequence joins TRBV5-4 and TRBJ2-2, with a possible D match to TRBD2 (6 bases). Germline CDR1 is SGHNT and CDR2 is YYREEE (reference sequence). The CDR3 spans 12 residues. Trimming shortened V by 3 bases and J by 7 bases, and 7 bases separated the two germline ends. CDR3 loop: CASSWGVGELFF. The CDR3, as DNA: TGTGCCAGCAGCTGGGGGGTCGGGGAGCTGTTTTTT.

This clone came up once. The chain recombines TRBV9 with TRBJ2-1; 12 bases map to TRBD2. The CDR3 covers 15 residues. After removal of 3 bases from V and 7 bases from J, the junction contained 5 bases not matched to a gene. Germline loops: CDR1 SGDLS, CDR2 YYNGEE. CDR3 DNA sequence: TGTGCCAGCAGCGCCAGACTAGCGGGAGCTAATGAGCAGTTCTTC. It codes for CASSARLAGANEQFF.

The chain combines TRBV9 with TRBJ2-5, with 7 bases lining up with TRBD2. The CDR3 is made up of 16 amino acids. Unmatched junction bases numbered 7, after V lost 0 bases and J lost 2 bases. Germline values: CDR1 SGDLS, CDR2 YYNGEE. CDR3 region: CASSVERSGIQETQYF. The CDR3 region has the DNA TGTGCCAGCAGCGTAGAAAGGAGCGGGATACAAGAGACCCAGTACTTC.

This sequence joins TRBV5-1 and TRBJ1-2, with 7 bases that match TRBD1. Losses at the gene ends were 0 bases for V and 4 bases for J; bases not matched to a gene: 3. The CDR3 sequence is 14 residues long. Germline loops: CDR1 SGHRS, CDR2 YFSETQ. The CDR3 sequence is CASSLAGGGYGYTF. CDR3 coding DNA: TGCGCCAGCAGCTTGGCAGGGGGAGGCTATGGCTACACCTTC.

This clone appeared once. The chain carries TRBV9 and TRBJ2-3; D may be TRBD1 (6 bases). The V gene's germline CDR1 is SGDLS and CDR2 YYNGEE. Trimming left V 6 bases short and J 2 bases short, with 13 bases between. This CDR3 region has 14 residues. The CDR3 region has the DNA TGTGCCAGCACACAGGGTTCGAACACAGATACGCAGTATTTT. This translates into CASTQGSNTDTQYF.

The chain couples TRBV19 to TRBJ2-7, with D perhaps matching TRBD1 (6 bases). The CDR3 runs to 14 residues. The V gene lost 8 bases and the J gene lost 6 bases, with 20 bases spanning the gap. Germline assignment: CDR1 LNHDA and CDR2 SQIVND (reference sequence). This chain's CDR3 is CASRWGLGFGEQYF. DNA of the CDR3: TGTGCCAGTCGTTGGGGGCTGGGGTTCGGCGAGCAGTACTTC.

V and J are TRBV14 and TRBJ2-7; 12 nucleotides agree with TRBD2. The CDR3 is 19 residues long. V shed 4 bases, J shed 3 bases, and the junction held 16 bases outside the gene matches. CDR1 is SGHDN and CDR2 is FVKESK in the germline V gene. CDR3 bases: TGTGCCAGCAGCCCCCTCACTACTAGCGGGAGGCCTCCCCGCTACGAGCAGTACTTC. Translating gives CASSPLTTSGRPPRYEQYF.

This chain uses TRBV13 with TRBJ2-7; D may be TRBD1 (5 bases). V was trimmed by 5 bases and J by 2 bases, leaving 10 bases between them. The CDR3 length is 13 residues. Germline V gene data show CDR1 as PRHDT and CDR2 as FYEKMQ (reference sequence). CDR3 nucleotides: TGTGCCAGCAGCCCTGACAGTGCCTACGAGCAGTACTTC. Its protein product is CASSPDSAYEQYF.

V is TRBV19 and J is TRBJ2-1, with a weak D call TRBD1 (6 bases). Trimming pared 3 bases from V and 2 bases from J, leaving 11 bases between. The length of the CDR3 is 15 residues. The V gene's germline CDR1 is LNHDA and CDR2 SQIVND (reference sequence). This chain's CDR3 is CASSIHRATYNEQFF. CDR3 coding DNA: TGTGCCAGTAGTATCCACAGGGCTACCTACAATGAGCAGTTCTTC.

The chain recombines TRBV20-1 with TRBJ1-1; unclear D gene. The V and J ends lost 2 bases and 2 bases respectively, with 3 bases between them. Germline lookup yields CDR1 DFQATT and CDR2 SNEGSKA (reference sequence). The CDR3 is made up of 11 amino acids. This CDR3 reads CSARRNTEAFF. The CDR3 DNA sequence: TGCAGTGCTAGACGTAACACTGAAGCTTTCTTT.

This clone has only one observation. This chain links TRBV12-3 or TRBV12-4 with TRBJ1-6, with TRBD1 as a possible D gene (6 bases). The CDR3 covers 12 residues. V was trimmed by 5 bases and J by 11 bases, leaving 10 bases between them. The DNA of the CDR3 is TGTGCCAGCAGTCAAGGGGGTCCACCCCTCCACTTT. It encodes CASSQGGPPLHF.

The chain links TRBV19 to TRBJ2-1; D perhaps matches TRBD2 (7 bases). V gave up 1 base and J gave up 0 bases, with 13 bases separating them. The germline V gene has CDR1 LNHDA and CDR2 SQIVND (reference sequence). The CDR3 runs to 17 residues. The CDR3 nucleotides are TGTGCCAGTAGTATAGGTAGGGGGGGGACCTCCTACAATGAGCAGTTCTTC. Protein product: CASSIGRGGTSYNEQFF.

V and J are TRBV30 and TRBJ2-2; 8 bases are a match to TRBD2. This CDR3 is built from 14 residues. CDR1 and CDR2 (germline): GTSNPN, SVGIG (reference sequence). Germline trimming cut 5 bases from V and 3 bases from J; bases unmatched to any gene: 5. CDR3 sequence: CAWVGRADTGELFF. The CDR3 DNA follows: TGTGCCTGGGTCGGGAGGGCCGACACCGGGGAGCTGTTTTTT.

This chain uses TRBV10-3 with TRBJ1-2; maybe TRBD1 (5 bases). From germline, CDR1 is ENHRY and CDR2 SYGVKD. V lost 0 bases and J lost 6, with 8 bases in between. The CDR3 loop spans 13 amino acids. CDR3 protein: CAISESRENGYTF. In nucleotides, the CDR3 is TGTGCCATCAGTGAGTCCAGGGAAAATGGCTACACCTTC.

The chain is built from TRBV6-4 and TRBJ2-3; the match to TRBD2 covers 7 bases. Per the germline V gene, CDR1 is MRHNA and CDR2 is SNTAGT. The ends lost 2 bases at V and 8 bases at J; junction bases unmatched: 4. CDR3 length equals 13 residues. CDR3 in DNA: TGTGCCAGCAGTGACGGTGGGAGGGCTACGCAGTATTTT. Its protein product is CASSDGGRATQYF.

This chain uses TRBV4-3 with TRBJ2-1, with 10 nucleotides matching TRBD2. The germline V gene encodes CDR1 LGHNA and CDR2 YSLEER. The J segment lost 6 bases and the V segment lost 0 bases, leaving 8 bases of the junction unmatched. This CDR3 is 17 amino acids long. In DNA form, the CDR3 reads TGCGCCAGCAGCCAAGAGATCGTCCAGCGGGAGGGCAATGAGCAGTTCTTC. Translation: CASSQEIVQREGNEQFF.

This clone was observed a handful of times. CDR3 in amino acids: CASSLGGTSGSDEQYF. CDR3 coding DNA: TGTGCCAGCAGCTTGGGGGGCACTAGCGGGAGCGACGAGCAGTACTTC. This rearrangement joins TRBV5-4 to TRBJ2-7; 11 bases fit TRBD2. V lost 0 bases, J lost 5 bases, and 7 bases stayed unmatched. The CDR3 has 16 residues. CDR1 and CDR2 (germline): SGHNT, YYREEE (reference sequence). Looking up the rest from reference TRBV5-4 and TRBJ2-7 gives the full variable domain: ETGVTQSPTHLIKTRGQQVTLRCSSQSGHNTVSWYQQALGQGPQFIFQYYREEENGRGNFPPRFSGLQFPNYSSELNVNALELDDSALYLCASSLGGTSGSDEQYFGPGTRLTVT.

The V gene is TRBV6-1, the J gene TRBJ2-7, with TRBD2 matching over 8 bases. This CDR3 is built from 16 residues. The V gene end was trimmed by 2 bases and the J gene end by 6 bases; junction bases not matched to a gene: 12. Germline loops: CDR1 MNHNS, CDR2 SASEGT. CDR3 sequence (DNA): TGTGCCAGCAGTGAAACCCCCCCGGCCCGGGGGGGCGAGCAGTACTTC. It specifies CASSETPPARGGEQYF.

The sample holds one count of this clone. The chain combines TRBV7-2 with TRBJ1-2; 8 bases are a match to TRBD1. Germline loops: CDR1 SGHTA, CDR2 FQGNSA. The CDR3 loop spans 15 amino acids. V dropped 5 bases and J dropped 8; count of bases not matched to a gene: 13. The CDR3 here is CASSQSTGAVGGYTF. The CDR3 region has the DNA TGTGCCAGCAGCCAATCGACAGGGGCTGTCGGGGGCTACACCTTC. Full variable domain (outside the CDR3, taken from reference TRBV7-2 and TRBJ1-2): GAGVSQSPSNKVTEKGKDVELRCDPISGHTALYWYRQSLGQGLEFLIYFQGNSAPDKSGLPSDRFSAERTGGSVSTLTIQRTQQEDSAVYLCASSQSTGAVGGYTFGSGTRLTVV.

The CDR3 spells CASSLSGGQGGYTF. Written as DNA, the CDR3 is TGTGCCAGCAGCTTGTCAGGCGGACAGGGCGGCTACACCTTC. The chain is built from TRBV5-4 and TRBJ1-2, with 8 bases that match TRBD1. The CDR3 runs 14 residues. Germline CDR1 is SGHNT and CDR2 is YYREEE (reference sequence). Trimming removed 1 base from V and 8 bases from J; junction bases left unmatched: 7.

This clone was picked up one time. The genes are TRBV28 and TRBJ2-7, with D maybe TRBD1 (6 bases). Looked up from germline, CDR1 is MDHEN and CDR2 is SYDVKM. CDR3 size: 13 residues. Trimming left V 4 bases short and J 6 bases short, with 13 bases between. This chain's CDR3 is CASSSPEGVEQYF. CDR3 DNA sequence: TGTGCCAGCAGTTCCCCTGAGGGGGTCGAGCAGTACTTC. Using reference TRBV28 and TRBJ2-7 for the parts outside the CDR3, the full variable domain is DVKVTQSSRYLVKRTGEKVFLECVQDMDHENMFWYRQDPGLGLRLIYFSYDVKMKEKGDIPEGYSVSREKKERFSLILESASTNQTSMYLCASSSPEGVEQYFGPGTRLTVT.

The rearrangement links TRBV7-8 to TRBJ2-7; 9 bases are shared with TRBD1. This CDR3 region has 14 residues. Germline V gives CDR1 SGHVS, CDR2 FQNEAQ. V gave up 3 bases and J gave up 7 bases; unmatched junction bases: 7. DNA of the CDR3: TGTGCCAGCAGCTTCCGGGACAGGGCGGAGGAGCAGTACTTC. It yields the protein CASSFRDRAEEQYF.

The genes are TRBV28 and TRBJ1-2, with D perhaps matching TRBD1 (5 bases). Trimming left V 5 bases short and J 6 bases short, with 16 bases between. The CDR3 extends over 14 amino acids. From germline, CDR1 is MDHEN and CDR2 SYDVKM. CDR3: CASSNRQTVNGYTF. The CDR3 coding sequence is TGTGCCAGCAGTAACCGACAGACGGTAAATGGCTACACCTTC.

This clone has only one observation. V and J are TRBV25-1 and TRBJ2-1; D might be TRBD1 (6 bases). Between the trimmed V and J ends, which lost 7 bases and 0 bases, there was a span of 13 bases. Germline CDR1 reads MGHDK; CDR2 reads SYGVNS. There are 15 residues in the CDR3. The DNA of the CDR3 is TGTGCCAGCATGGGGGCCCAGAGCTCCTACAATGAGCAGTTCTTC. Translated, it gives CASMGAQSSYNEQFF. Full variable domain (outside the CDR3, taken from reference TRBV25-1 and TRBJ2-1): EADIYQTPRYLVIGTGKKITLECSQTMGHDKMYWYQQDPGMELHLIHYSYGVNSTEKGDLSSESTVSRIRTEHFPLTLESARPSHTSQYLCASMGAQSSYNEQFFGPGTRLTVL.

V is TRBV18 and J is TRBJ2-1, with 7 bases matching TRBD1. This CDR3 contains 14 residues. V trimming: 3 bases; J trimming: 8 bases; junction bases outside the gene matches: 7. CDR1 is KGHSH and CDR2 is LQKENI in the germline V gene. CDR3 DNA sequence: TGTGCCAGCTCACCGAGACAGGGTGTCGATGAGCAGTTCTTC. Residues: CASSPRQGVDEQFF.